A single sample gave rise to the 26 T cell receptor beta chains below, sequenced in a study of T cells in Graves' hyperthyroidism and ophthalmopathy. What was amplified from RNA transcripts were TCR beta CDR3 regions. Researchers ran a first-round RT-PCR on the TCR CDR3 using the HTBI primer set. TCRdb fed the multiplex PCR reads into MiXCR, producing one record per CDR3 protein. The sample records approximately 640,000 distinct CDR3 sequences, about 45% being singletons. Sequenced sample: peripheral blood or thyroid tissue (not recorded which). These receptors were obtained from an adult man with Graves' disease, either hyperthyroidism or ophthalmopathy (not recorded which).

This clonotype was counted at least ten times. The rearrangement joins TRBV2 to TRBJ1-2; D unclear. The V gene's germline CDR1 is SNHLY and CDR2 FYNNEI. Trimming cost V 7 bases and J 6 bases, with 12 bases left between them. CDR3 length: 12 amino acids. The CDR3: CASTSSDHGYTF. The CDR3 nucleotides read TGTGCCAGCACATCATCAGACCATGGCTACACCTTC.

This clonotype was detected many times. The chain has TRBV2 and TRBJ1-4, with 8 bases fitting TRBD1. CDR1 and CDR2 (germline): SNHLY, FYNNEI. The CDR3 has 15 amino acids. V shed 7 bases, J shed 3 bases, and the junction held 7 bases outside the gene matches. CDR3 residues: CASTLDRGPNEKLFF. Here the CDR3 DNA reads TGTGCCAGCACTCTAGACAGGGGTCCTAATGAAAAACTGTTTTTT.

A few counts support this clonotype. The chain has TRBV7-2 and TRBJ1-2, with TRBD1 as a possible D gene (6 bases). Deletions cut 5 bases from V and 3 bases from J, with 10 bases between. The length of the CDR3 is 13 residues. CDR1 is SGHTA and CDR2 is FQGNSA in the germline V gene. The CDR3 nucleotides read TGTGCCAGCAGCCGACGACAGGACTATGGCTACACCTTC. Translation gives CASSRRQDYGYTF.

This clonotype was observed once. The junction departs from germline at one end; a sequencing error may be responsible. The V and J genes are TRBV10-3 and TRBJ2-6; D remains unclear. Germline CDR1 and CDR2: ENHRY and SYGVKD. The CDR3 is 15 residues long. CDR3 sequence: CASSKRFSGANVLTF. The CDR3 nucleotides are TGTGCCAGCAGTAAAAGGTTCTCTGGGGCCAACGTCCTGACTTTC.

The chain has TRBV12-3 or TRBV12-4 and TRBJ1-1; D is unclear. V was shortened by 7 bases and J by 6 bases, with 12 bases between the two germline ends. The CDR3 contains 12 residues. This CDR3 reads CASTPGRAEAFF. CDR3 coding DNA: TGTGCCAGCACTCCCGGACGGGCTGAAGCTTTCTTT.

For this clonotype: This CDR3 is missing its conserved last phenylalanine or tryptophan, likely due to a read error. Because the CDR3's place on the DNA is in doubt, the DNA is left out and the CDR3 is given as listed by TCRdb. This chain joins TRBV20-1 and TRBJ1-4; whether TRBD1, the table's D call, matches the DNA was not checked. The CDR3 is 13 residues long, counting both termini. The germline V gene has CDR1 DFQATT and CDR2 SNEGSKA (reference sequence). CDR3 amino acids: CSADPGTGGRANY.

This clonotype was seen only a few times. The chain is built from TRBV20-1 and TRBJ2-7, with a tentative D call TRBD2 (5 bases). This CDR3 contains 14 residues. V was shortened by 0 bases and J by 4 bases, with 13 bases between the two germline ends. The V gene's germline CDR1 is DFQATT and CDR2 SNEGSKA (reference sequence). The CDR3 here is CSARDDGVGYEQYF. The CDR3, as DNA: TGCAGTGCTAGAGATGACGGGGTCGGGTACGAGCAGTACTTC.

This clonotype was seen repeatedly, ten times or more. The CDR3 reads CAISDLGQTMNTEAFF. The CDR3 region has the DNA TGTGCCATCAGTGATCTGGGACAGACGATGAACACTGAAGCTTTCTTT. The V and J genes are TRBV10-3 and TRBJ1-1, with 7 positions matching TRBD1. Unmatched junction bases numbered 7, after V lost 3 bases and J lost 0 bases. The CDR3 totals 16 residues. The V gene's germline CDR1 is ENHRY and CDR2 SYGVKD.

The chain joins TRBV10-3 to TRBJ1-2; D is unclear. This CDR3 comprises 16 residues. The ends were cut back, 10 bases at V and 4 bases at J, with 25 bases in the middle. Germline-derived CDR1 and CDR2 are ENHRY and SYGVKD. CDR3 in DNA: TGTGCCAGCAGAGATCCCCGGGATAAGTACTTCTATGGCTACACCTTC. Its translation is CASRDPRDKYFYGYTF.

The DNA of the CDR3 is TGTGCCATCAGACTCACAGGGGAGGGTGGCTACACCTTC. This gives the protein CAIRLTGEGGYTF. The chain uses TRBV10-3 and TRBJ1-2, with 7 nucleotides matching TRBD1. With V trimmed by 6 bases and J by 7 bases, 8 bases remained unmatched. The CDR3 spans 13 residues. Looked up from germline, CDR1 is ENHRY and CDR2 is SYGVKD.

This clonotype was seen only a few times. CDR3 region: CASRLGQDSNQPQHF. The CDR3 DNA sequence: TGTGCCAGCAGACTTGGACAGGATAGCAATCAGCCCCAGCATTTT. The chain is built from TRBV6-1 and TRBJ1-5; 7 bases match TRBD1. J gave up 0 bases and V 6 bases, and 5 bases lay outside the gene matches. The length of the CDR3 is 15 residues. Germline CDR1 reads MNHNS; CDR2 reads SASEGT.

This clonotype was seen at least ten times. The rearrangement links TRBV15 to TRBJ1-5; weak D call: TRBD1 (6 bases). The CDR3 has 15 amino acids. The germline CDR1 and CDR2 sequences are LNHNV and YYDKDF (reference sequence). V lost 1 base and J lost 3, with 10 bases in between. CDR3: CATSRARGSNQPQHF. Here the CDR3 DNA reads TGTGCCACCAGCAGAGCCAGGGGCTCCAATCAGCCCCAGCATTTT.

In its sample, this clonotype was seen a few times. The chain combines TRBV7-9 with TRBJ1-1, with a tentative D call TRBD1 (6 bases). CDR1 is SEHNR and CDR2 is FQNEAQ in the germline V gene (reference sequence). The CDR3 runs to 15 residues. With 4 bases removed from V and 1 base from J, the gap between germline ends came to 13 bases. DNA of the CDR3: TGTGCCAGCAGCTGGCCGGGACACACGAACACTGAAGCTTTCTTT. Translated, it gives CASSWPGHTNTEAFF.

This chain uses TRBV11-3 with TRBJ1-2, with 8 bases that match TRBD1. With V trimmed by 5 bases and J by 2 bases, 7 bases remained unmatched. Per germline, CDR1 SGHNT and CDR2 YENEEA. The CDR3 is made up of 15 amino acids. The CDR3 spells CASSPGTGQNYGYTF. CDR3 in DNA: TGTGCCAGCAGCCCCGGGACAGGCCAAAACTATGGCTACACCTTC.

J is TRBJ1-5 and V is TRBV12-3 or TRBV12-4, with D possibly being TRBD1 (6 bases). The CDR3 has 15 residues. V was pared by 5 bases and J by 6 bases, with 17 bases between. As DNA, the CDR3 is TGTGCCAGCAGTCTCCAGGGGTTTGCCGTTCAGCCCCAGCATTTT. It translates to CASSLQGFAVQPQHF.

J is TRBJ1-4 and V is TRBV15; TRBD1 aligns across 9 bases. The CDR3 contains 12 residues. Germline V gene lookup returns CDR1 LNHNV and CDR2 YYDKDF (reference sequence). The CDR3 nucleotides are TGTGCTATTCCGGGACAGGGTGAAAAACTGTTTTTT. This gives the protein CAIPGQGEKLFF.

V and J are TRBV19 and TRBJ1-5; TRBD1 might be the D (6 bases). The CDR3 totals 16 residues. The germline V gene encodes CDR1 LNHDA and CDR2 SQIVND (reference sequence). The V end lost 7 bases, the J end lost 1 base, and 17 bases lay between the germline ends. CDR3 bases: TGTGCCAGTAAAGGACCCGGGACATTCAGCAATCAGCCCCAGCATTTT. It yields the protein CASKGPGTFSNQPQHF.

As concerns this clonotype: A junction end diverges from the germline sequence, so it may reflect a read error. The chain uses TRBV7-2 and TRBJ2-7, with a weak D call TRBD2 (6 bases). The CDR3 length is 14 residues. Per germline, CDR1 SGHTA and CDR2 FQGNSA. The chain's CDR3 is CASSGRWPSYGQYF. The CDR3 coding sequence is TGTGCCAGCAGCGGGAGGTGGCCATCCTACGGGCAGTACTTC.

The chain uses TRBV19 and TRBJ1-1, with 7 bases fitting TRBD1. Trimming at V came to 3 bases and at J to 0 bases, leaving 4 bases not matched to a gene. The CDR3 consists of 15 residues. The germline CDR1 and CDR2 sequences are LNHDA and SQIVND (reference sequence). CDR3 coding DNA: TGTGCCAGTAGTATTTCACAGGGGTTGAACACTGAAGCTTTCTTT. This encodes CASSISQGLNTEAFF.

The CDR3 here is CAWSASLSTGANYGYTF. The DNA of the CDR3 is TGTGCCTGGAGTGCAAGCCTATCGACAGGAGCTAACTATGGCTACACCTTC. This chain links TRBV19 with TRBJ1-2; TRBD1 is a possible D gene (6 bases). Trimming cost V 11 bases and J 0 bases, with 25 bases left between them. The CDR3 sequence is 17 residues long. The germline gives CDR1 LNHDA, CDR2 SQIVND (reference sequence).

This clonotype was detected a few times. J is TRBJ2-6 and V is TRBV29-1; D might be TRBD2 (6 bases). This CDR3 spans 16 amino acids. From germline, CDR1 is SQVTM and CDR2 ANQGSEA. Between the trimmed V and J ends, which lost 0 bases and 4 bases, there was a span of 13 bases. Here the CDR3 reads CSVEDPGDWGANVLTF. The DNA for the CDR3 is TGCAGCGTTGAAGATCCGGGGGACTGGGGGGCCAACGTCCTGACTTTC.

As to this clonotype: A read error may be the cause here, since a much bigger clone is one base away. The chain is built from TRBV6-5 and TRBJ1-3, with D tentatively TRBD1 (5 bases). CDR3 size: 15 residues. The germline CDR1 and CDR2 sequences are MNHEY and SVGAGI. Trimming pared 4 bases from V and 4 bases from J, leaving 14 bases between. In DNA, the CDR3 is TGTGCCAGCAGTTCTACAGGACTAGCAGGAAACACCATATATTTT. It translates to CASSSTGLAGNTIYF.

The chain combines TRBV7-9 with TRBJ1-5; tentative D call: TRBD1 (6 bases). Germline V lookup: CDR1 SEHNR, CDR2 FQNEAQ (reference sequence). The CDR3 covers 14 residues. V was clipped by 4 bases and J by 7 bases, with 14 bases between them. CDR3 sequence reads: CASSWAGAGQPQHF. CDR3 nucleotides: TGTGCCAGCAGCTGGGCAGGGGCCGGACAGCCCCAGCATTTT.

This clonotype was recorded only once. The V gene is TRBV2, the J gene TRBJ1-2, with 8 bases lining up with TRBD1. This CDR3 is 15 amino acids long. V was pared by 4 bases and J by 4 bases, with 8 bases of the junction left unmatched. CDR1 and CDR2 (germline): SNHLY, FYNNEI. This CDR3 reads CASSVDRGMAYGYTF. In DNA, the CDR3 is TGTGCCAGCAGTGTAGACAGGGGTATGGCCTATGGCTACACCTTC.

The chain carries TRBV11-1 and TRBJ2-7; D gene unclear. V gave up 2 bases and J gave up 3 bases, with 8 bases separating them. The CDR3 has 13 amino acids. Per germline, CDR1 SGHAT and CDR2 FQDESV (reference sequence). The CDR3 DNA is TGTGCCAGCAGCTTATTGACCGGCTACGAGCAGTACTTC. This codes for CASSLLTGYEQYF.

About this clonotype itself: It is likely a read error, because the conserved phenylalanine at the end of the CDR3 is missing. V gene TRBV7-9 combines with J gene TRBJ1-1; weak D call: TRBD1 (6 bases). Germline V lookup: CDR1 SEHNR, CDR2 FQNEAQ (reference sequence). The V end lost 5 bases, the J end lost 1 base, and 14 bases lay between the germline ends. The CDR3 consists of 15 residues. As DNA, the CDR3 is TGTGCCAGCAGCCCTGCCCAGGGGACGAACACTGAAGCTTTCCTT. This codes for CASSPAQGTNTEAFL.